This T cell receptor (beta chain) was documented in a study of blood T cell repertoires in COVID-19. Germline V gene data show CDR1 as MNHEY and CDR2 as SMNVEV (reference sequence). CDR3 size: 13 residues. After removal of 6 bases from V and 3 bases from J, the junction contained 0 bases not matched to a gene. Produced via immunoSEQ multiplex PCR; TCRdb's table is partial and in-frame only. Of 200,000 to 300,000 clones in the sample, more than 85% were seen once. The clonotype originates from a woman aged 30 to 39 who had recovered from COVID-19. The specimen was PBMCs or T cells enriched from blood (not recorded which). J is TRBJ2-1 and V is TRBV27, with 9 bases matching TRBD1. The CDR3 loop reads CASRDRGYNEQFF. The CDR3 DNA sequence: TGTGCCAGCAGGGACAGGGGCTACAATGAGCAGTTCTTC.